Here is one T cell receptor (beta chain) with its context. The antigen remains unidentified. Amplification used 60 Vbeta primers and 13 Jbeta primers. Only in-frame clones appear in the TCRdb table, and some are missing; sequencing was by immunoSEQ multiplex PCR. The sample carries about 120,000 clones, roughly 80% recorded once. This entry comes from a study of cytomegalovirus exposure and HLA in healthy donors. In the study overall: Membership in the Caucasian-associated ancestry cluster was found for around 81% of 300 to 400 genotyped donors.

General study points: Some segments of the V type, notably TRBV6-2 and TRBV6-3, were excluded as indistinguishable. There was a cluster of highly shared sequence variants that was likely a sequencing artifact. It was only CMV serostatus that was available as immune exposure information.

The V and J ends lost 5 bases and 2 bases, in that order; junction bases with no gene match: 8. This CDR3 region has 16 residues. From germline, CDR1 is KGHSH and CDR2 LQKENI. Sequenced: PBMCs. J is TRBJ2-2 and V is TRBV18, with TRBD1 identical over 7 bases. This receptor was obtained from a man aged 55-75 years in good health and CMV-seropositive. Written as DNA, the CDR3 is TGTGCCAGCTCATTGAGGGGGACAGCTAACACCGGGGAGCTGTTTTTT. Translating gives CASSLRGTANTGELFF. Full variable domain (missing parts from reference TRBV18 and TRBJ2-2): NAGVMQNPRHLVRRRGQEARLRCSPMKGHSHVYWYRQLPEEGLKFMVYLQKENIIDESGMPKERFSAEFPKEGPSILRIQQVVRGDSAAYFCASSLRGTANTGELFFGEGSRLTVL.